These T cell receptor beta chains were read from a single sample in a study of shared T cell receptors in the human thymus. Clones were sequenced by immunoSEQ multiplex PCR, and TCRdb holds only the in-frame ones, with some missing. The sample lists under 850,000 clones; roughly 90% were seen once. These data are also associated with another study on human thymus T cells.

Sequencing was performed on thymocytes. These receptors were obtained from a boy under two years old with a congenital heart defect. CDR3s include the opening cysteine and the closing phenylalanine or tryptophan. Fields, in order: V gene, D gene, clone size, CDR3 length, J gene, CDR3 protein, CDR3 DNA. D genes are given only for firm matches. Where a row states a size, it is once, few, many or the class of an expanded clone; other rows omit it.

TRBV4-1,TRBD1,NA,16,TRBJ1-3,CASSQGDRGSGNTIYF,TGCGCCAGCAGCCAGGGGGACAGGGGGTCTGGAAACACCATATATTTT
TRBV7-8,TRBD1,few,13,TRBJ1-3,CGTGESSGNTIYF,TGTGGTACAGGGGAGAGCTCTGGAAACACCATATATTTT
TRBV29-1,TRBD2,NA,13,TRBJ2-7,CSVTSGSSYEQYF,TGCAGCGTTACTAGCGGATCATCCTACGAGCAGTACTTC
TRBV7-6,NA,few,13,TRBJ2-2,CASSSYRAGELFF,TGTGCCAGCAGCTCCTACAGGGCCGGGGAGCTGTTTTTT
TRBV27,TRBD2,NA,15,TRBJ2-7,CASSFGLAGTYEQYF,TGTGCCAGCAGTTTTGGGCTAGCGGGGACTTACGAGCAGTACTTC
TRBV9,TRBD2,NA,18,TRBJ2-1,CASSVEPPVERETNEQFF,TGTGCCAGCAGCGTAGAGCCCCCTGTGGAGCGGGAGACCAATGAGCAGTTCTTC
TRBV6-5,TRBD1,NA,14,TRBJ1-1,CASRLDREATEAFF,TGTGCCAGCAGACTTGACAGGGAGGCGACTGAAGCTTTCTTT
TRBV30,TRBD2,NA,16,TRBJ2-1,CAWGGGRSWNFNEQFF,TGTGCCTGGGGGGGAGGGCGGAGCTGGAATTTCAATGAGCAGTTCTTC
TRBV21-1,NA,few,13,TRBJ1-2,CASSSGGPWGYTF,TGTGCCAGCAGCAGTGGAGGTCCGTGGGGCTACACCTTC
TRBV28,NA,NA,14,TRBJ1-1,CASSLGLRNTEAFF,TGTGCCAGCAGTTTGGGACTTAGGAACACTGAAGCTTTCTTT
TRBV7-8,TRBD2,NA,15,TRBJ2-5,CASSFSLAGQETQYF,TGTGCCAGCAGCTTTTCTCTAGCGGGACAAGAGACCCAGTACTTC
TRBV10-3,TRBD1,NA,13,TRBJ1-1,CATSPGGNTEAFF,TGTGCCACCTCTCCAGGGGGGAACACTGAAGCTTTCTTT
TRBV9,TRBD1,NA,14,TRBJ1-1,CASTPKGQSTEAFF,TGTGCCAGTACTCCCAAGGGACAGAGCACTGAAGCTTTCTTT
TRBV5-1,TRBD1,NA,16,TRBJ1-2,CASRGDRFRGGYGYTF,TGCGCCAGCAGAGGGGACAGGTTTCGAGGGGGGTATGGCTACACCTTC
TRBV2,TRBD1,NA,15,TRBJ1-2,CASSEGTGDDGGYTF,TGTGCCAGCAGTGAAGGGACAGGGGATGATGGAGGCTACACCTTC
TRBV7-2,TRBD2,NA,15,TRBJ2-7,CASSQPGGASYEQYF,TGTGCCAGCAGCCAACCCGGGGGGGCCTCCTACGAGCAGTACTTC
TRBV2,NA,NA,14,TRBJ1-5,CASRGRVLIQPQHF,TGTGCCAGCAGGGGCAGGGTTTTAATTCAGCCCCAGCATTTT
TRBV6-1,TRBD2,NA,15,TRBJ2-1,CASSDRLAGGVEQFF,TGTGCCAGCAGCGACAGACTAGCGGGAGGGGTTGAGCAGTTCTTC
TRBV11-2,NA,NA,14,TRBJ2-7,CASSFGIGDNEQYF,TGTGCCAGCAGCTTCGGTATAGGGGATAACGAGCAGTACTTC
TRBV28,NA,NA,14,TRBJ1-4,CASSLLAGDEKLFF,TGTGCCAGCAGTTTGTTAGCGGGGGATGAAAAACTGTTTTTT
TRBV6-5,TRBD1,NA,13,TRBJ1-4,CASSPGQEAKLFF,TGTGCCAGCAGTCCCGGACAGGAAGCAAAACTGTTTTTT
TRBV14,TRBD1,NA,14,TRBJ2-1,CASSGTGFYNEQFF,TGTGCCAGCAGCGGGACAGGGTTCTACAATGAGCAGTTCTTC
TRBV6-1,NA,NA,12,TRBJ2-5,CASRDIQETQYF,TGTGCCAGCCGGGACATTCAAGAGACCCAGTACTTC
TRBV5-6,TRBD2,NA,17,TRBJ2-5,CASSCTGLAGSQETQYF,TGTGCCAGCAGCTGTACGGGACTAGCGGGCAGTCAAGAGACCCAGTACTTC
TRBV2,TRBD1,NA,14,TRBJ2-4,CASREGGNRGPQGF,TGTGCCAGCAGGGAAGGGGGGAACAGGGGGCCCCAGGGGTTC
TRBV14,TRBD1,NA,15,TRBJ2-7,CASSLGQDPSYEQYF,TGTGCCAGCAGCCTCGGACAGGACCCCTCCTACGAGCAGTACTTC
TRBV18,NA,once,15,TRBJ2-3,CASSPPGVGGDTQYF,TGTGCCAGCTCACCACCGGGAGTCGGAGGAGATACGCAGTATTTT
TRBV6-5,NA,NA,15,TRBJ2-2,CASTHATSNTGELFF,TGTGCCAGCACTCATGCTACGTCGAACACCGGGGAGCTGTTTTTT
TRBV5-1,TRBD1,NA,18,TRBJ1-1,CASSPARRDRGQDTEAFF,TGCGCCAGCAGCCCGGCGAGGCGGGACAGGGGGCAGGACACTGAAGCTTTCTTT
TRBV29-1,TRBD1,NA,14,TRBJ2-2,CSVGGQGASGELFF,TGCAGCGTTGGGGGACAGGGGGCGTCCGGGGAGCTGTTTTTT
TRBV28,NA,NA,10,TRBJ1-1,CASGPPEAFF,TGTGCCAGCGGGCCGCCTGAAGCTTTCTTT